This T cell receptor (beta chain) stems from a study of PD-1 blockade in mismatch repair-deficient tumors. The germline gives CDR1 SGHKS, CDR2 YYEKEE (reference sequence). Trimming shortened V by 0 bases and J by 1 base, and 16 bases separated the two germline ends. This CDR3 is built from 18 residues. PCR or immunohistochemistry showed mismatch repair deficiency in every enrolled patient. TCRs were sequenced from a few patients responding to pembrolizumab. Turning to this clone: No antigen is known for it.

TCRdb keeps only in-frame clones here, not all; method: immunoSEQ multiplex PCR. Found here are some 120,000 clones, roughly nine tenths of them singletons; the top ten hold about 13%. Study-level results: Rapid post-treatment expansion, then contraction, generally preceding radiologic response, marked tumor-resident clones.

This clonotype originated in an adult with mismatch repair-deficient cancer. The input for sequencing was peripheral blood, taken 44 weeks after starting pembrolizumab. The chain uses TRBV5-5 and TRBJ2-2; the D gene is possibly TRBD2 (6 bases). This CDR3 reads CASSLGRSAGLNTGELFF. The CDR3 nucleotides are TGTGCCAGCAGCTTGGGGAGGTCCGCGGGGCTGAACACCGGGGAGCTGTTTTTT.